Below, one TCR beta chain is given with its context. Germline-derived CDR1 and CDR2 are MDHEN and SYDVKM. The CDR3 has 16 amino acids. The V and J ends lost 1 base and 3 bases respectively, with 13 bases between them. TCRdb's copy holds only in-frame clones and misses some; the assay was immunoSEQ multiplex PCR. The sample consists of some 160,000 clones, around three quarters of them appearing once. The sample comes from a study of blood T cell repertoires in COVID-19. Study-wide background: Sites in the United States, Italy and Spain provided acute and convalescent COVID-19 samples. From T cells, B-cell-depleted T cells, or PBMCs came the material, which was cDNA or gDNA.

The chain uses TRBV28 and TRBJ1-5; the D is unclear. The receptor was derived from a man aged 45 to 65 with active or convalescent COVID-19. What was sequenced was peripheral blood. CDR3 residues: CASSLFSGKFNQPQHF. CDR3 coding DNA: TGTGCCAGCAGTTTATTTTCGGGGAAGTTCAATCAGCCCCAGCATTTT.